Each of the 19 T cell receptor beta chains below was sequenced from the same sample in a study of neurological immune-mediated disorders. Specified time point: longitudinal time-point 1 (baseline). TCRdb re-analysed the 5' RACE reads in MiXCR, keeping a single row per CDR3 protein. The data show around 76,000 distinct CDR3 sequences, around 9.6% seen once. Sequenced material: PBMCs. Every receptor here comes from a man aged 30-40 years in good health.

This clonotype was seen many times. V gene TRBV5-1 combines with J gene TRBJ1-2, with D maybe TRBD1 (5 bases). The CDR3 sequence is 14 residues long. The germline V gene has CDR1 SGHRS and CDR2 YFSETQ. The V end was cut by 2 bases, the J end by 8 bases, with 16 bases between. CDR3 loop: CASSFDSLTDGYTF. The DNA for the CDR3 is TGCGCCAGCAGCTTCGACAGTCTGACGGACGGCTACACCTTC.

In this sample, this clonotype turned up many times. The chain recombines TRBV5-1 with TRBJ2-2; 7 bases fit TRBD1. The germline V gene encodes CDR1 SGHRS and CDR2 YFSETQ. Trimming took 4 bases from V and 7 from J; bases not matched to a gene: 7. CDR3 size: 14 residues. Written as DNA, the CDR3 is TGCGCCAGCAGCGTACACAGGGGAAACGGGGAGCTGTTTTTT. Residues: CASSVHRGNGELFF.

This clonotype was observed many times. The chain uses TRBV20-1 and TRBJ1-4; D not resolved. V lost 1 base and J 8 bases, leaving 2 bases between the germline ends. Per germline, CDR1 DFQATT and CDR2 SNEGSKA (reference sequence). There are 10 residues in the CDR3. Written as DNA, the CDR3 is TGCAGTGCTAGAGGGGAAAAACTGTTTTTT. Protein: CSARGEKLFF.

This clonotype was seen at least ten times. V gene TRBV28 combines with J gene TRBJ1-6, with D possibly matching TRBD1 (6 bases). Germline assignment: CDR1 MDHEN and CDR2 SYDVKM. The CDR3 has 16 amino acids. The ends were cut back, 6 bases at V and 4 bases at J, with 16 bases in the middle. As DNA, the CDR3 is TGTGCCAGCAGACCCGGACAGAAAGATTATAATTCACCCCTCCACTTT. Translated, it gives CASRPGQKDYNSPLHF.

This clonotype was counted at least ten times. The gene calls are TRBV20-1 and TRBJ2-1, with D maybe TRBD1 (5 bases). This CDR3 comprises 14 residues. V lost 2 bases to trimming and J lost 4 bases, with 12 bases between them. Per the germline V gene, CDR1 is DFQATT and CDR2 is SNEGSKA (reference sequence). The CDR3 here is CSARSQGYYNEQFF. CDR3 in DNA: TGCAGTGCTAGATCTCAGGGTTATTACAATGAGCAGTTCTTC.

Ten or more counts support this clonotype. This chain uses TRBV7-3 with TRBJ2-1; 11 bases are shared with TRBD2. The CDR3 extends over 18 amino acids. V was pared by 0 bases and J by 0 bases, with 4 bases of the junction left unmatched. Germline CDR1 is SGHTA and CDR2 is FQGTGA. CDR3 sequence (DNA): TGTGCCAGCAGCTTAACTAGCGGGAGGGACAGCTCCTACAATGAGCAGTTCTTC. Translation gives CASSLTSGRDSSYNEQFF.

This clonotype appeared many times. This chain connects TRBV28 to TRBJ2-3, with 13 nucleotides matching TRBD2. Trimming took 6 bases from V and 5 from J; bases not matched to a gene: 5. Germline CDR1 reads MDHEN; CDR2 reads SYDVKM. There are 15 residues in the CDR3. The CDR3 bases are TGTGCCAGCAGCGGACTAGCGGGAGCTGGAGATACGCAGTATTTT. It yields the protein CASSGLAGAGDTQYF.

This chain links TRBV5-1 with TRBJ1-1; D perhaps matches TRBD1 (6 bases). The CDR3 consists of 17 residues. V was cut by 2 bases and J by 3 bases, with 20 bases left in between. CDR1 and CDR2 from the germline V gene are SGHRS and YFSETQ. CDR3 in DNA: TGCGCCAGCAGCTTCGCAACATCGGGGGCGTGGGACACTGAAGCTTTCTTT. Translation: CASSFATSGAWDTEAFF.

This clonotype has ten or more counts. The V and J genes are TRBV10-3 and TRBJ2-1, with a tentative D call TRBD1 (6 bases). The CDR3 spans 18 residues. The germline V gene has CDR1 ENHRY and CDR2 SYGVKD. Trimming took off 0 bases at V and 6 bases at J, with 21 bases between the two ends. CDR3 protein: CAISESNAGTQARNEQFF. The CDR3 region has the DNA TGTGCCATCAGTGAGTCTAATGCCGGGACACAGGCTCGCAATGAGCAGTTCTTC.

This clonotype came up many times. The chain employs TRBV12-3 or TRBV12-4 and TRBJ2-1; 7 positions agree with TRBD2. J lost 0 bases, V lost 4 bases, and 3 bases had no gene match. CDR3 length: 15 amino acids. As DNA, the CDR3 is TGTGCCAGCAGTTCGCGGGAGAGCTCCTACAATGAGCAGTTCTTC. This sequence encodes CASSSRESSYNEQFF.

This clonotype was seen ten or more times. The V gene is TRBV9, the J gene TRBJ2-7, with TRBD1 as a possible D gene (8 bases). The V and J ends lost 4 bases and 3 bases respectively, with 17 bases between them. The CDR3 is 15 amino acids. From germline, CDR1 is SGDLS and CDR2 YYNGEE. CDR3 nucleotide sequence: TGTGCCAGCAGCTCAACGACAGGGGAGGGCTACGAGCAGTACTTC. Translating gives CASSSTTGEGYEQYF.

About this clonotype itself: This may be a read error: a much more frequent sequence differs by one nucleotide. The rearrangement uses TRBV20-1 and TRBJ2-7, with 8 bases matching TRBD1. The CDR3 loop spans 15 amino acids. The V gene's germline CDR1 is DFQATT and CDR2 SNEGSKA (reference sequence). Trimming cost V 3 bases and J 1 base; bases outside gene matches: 8. The CDR3 spells CSARSVTGVSYEQYF. CDR3 in DNA: TGCAGTGCTAGGAGTGTGACAGGGGTTTCCTACGAGCAGTACTTC.

This clonotype has at least ten counts. The chain combines TRBV5-1 with TRBJ2-1, with TRBD1 matching 10 bases. CDR1 is SGHRS and CDR2 is YFSETQ in the germline V gene. The CDR3 is 15 residues long. V shed 7 bases and J 2 bases; nucleotides not matched to a gene: 6. This chain's CDR3 is CASASTGGPYNEQFF. DNA for the CDR3: TGCGCCAGCGCCTCGACAGGGGGCCCCTACAATGAGCAGTTCTTC.

Only a few counts were recorded for this clonotype. CDR3 protein: CATSDFSNEQYF. The CDR3 region has the DNA TGTGCCACCAGTGATTTCTCGAACGAGCAGTACTTC. The chain is built from TRBV24-1 and TRBJ2-7; D uncertain. Germline V gene sequence: CDR1 KGHDR, CDR2 SFDVKD. The CDR3 totals 12 residues. V dropped 1 base and J dropped 5 bases, with 5 bases sitting between them.

This clonotype is judged medium-sized. V is TRBV9 and J is TRBJ2-2; 8 bases are a match to TRBD2. Germline V gene sequence: CDR1 SGDLS, CDR2 YYNGEE. The junction had 2 bases not matched to a gene; V was cut back by 0 bases and J by 13 bases. This CDR3 is built from 12 residues. The CDR3 loop reads CASSVGGGLLFF. CDR3 nucleotide sequence: TGTGCCAGCAGCGTAGGCGGGGGGTTGCTGTTTTTT. The entire variable domain, with the rest obtained from reference TRBV9 and TRBJ2-2, is as follows: DSGVTQTPKHLITATGQRVTLRCSPRSGDLSVYWYQQSLDQGLQFLIQYYNGEERAKGNILERFSAQQFPDLHSELNLSSLELGDSALYFCASSVGGGLLFFGEGSRLTVL.

At least ten counts were recorded for this clonotype. The J gene is TRBJ2-5, the V gene TRBV11-1, with a possible D match to TRBD2 (5 bases). CDR1 is SGHAT, CDR2 FQDESV, per germline (reference sequence). This CDR3 contains 13 residues. V shed 2 bases and J shed 5 bases, with 9 bases lying between them. The CDR3 sequence: CASSLFSGETQYF. The CDR3 bases are TGTGCCAGCAGCTTATTTTCGGGGGAGACCCAGTACTTC.

This clonotype was detected many times. The chain has TRBV29-1 and TRBJ2-1; TRBD1 agrees at 8 bases. CDR3 length: 16 residues. The germline gives CDR1 SQVTM, CDR2 ANQGSEA. J gave up 0 bases and V 6 bases, and 10 bases lay outside the gene matches. For the CDR3, the DNA is TGCAGCGTAGCACCCCGGACAGGGAGCTCCTACAATGAGCAGTTCTTC. Translating gives CSVAPRTGSSYNEQFF.

This clonotype came up many times. The V and J genes are TRBV7-2 and TRBJ2-7, with TRBD2 matching 11 bases. Germline trimming cut 2 bases from V and 3 bases from J; bases unmatched to any gene: 3. This CDR3 comprises 15 residues. Germline values: CDR1 SGHTA, CDR2 FQGNSA. In nucleotides, the CDR3 is TGTGCCAGCAGCTTAACTAGCGGGAGCTTCTACGAGCAGTACTTC. Protein sequence: CASSLTSGSFYEQYF.

This chain links TRBV27 with TRBJ2-2; TRBD2 matches 14 bases. The J segment lost 4 bases and the V segment lost 5 bases, leaving 6 bases of the junction unmatched. The germline V gene has CDR1 MNHEY and CDR2 SMNVEV (reference sequence). The CDR3 contains 17 residues. The CDR3 bases are TGTGCCAGCAGTAGGGGACTAGCGGGAGATATCACCGGGGAGCTGTTTTTT. As protein: CASSRGLAGDITGELFF.